This entry lists 8 T cell receptor beta chains sequenced from one sample in a study of CD8+ T cells in alopecia areata. Sequencing relied on a cDNA template that was reverse transcribed from extracted RNA. Method: immunoSEQ multiplex PCR; TCRdb's copy keeps in-frame clones and lacks some. The sample includes 55,000 to 75,000 clones, about 45% of them seen just once. The sequenced sample was CD8+ T cells sorted from blood, obtained at week 0. Every receptor here comes from a human donor with alopecia areata.

The V gene is TRBV7-9, the J gene TRBJ2-5; TRBD2 agrees at 9 bases. The CDR3 contains 15 residues. Trimming cost V 4 bases and J 3 bases; bases outside gene matches: 6. From germline, CDR1 is SEHNR and CDR2 FQNEAQ (reference sequence). CDR3 in DNA: TGTGCCAGCAGCTGGGCGCTAGCGGGAAAAGAGACCCAGTACTTC. The encoded protein is CASSWALAGKETQYF.

This clone has only a few counts. The CDR3 loop is CASSSPGLEQFF. As DNA, the CDR3 is TGTGCCAGCAGTTCACCGGGCCTTGAGCAGTTCTTC. The rearrangement uses TRBV28 and TRBJ2-1, with D uncertain. Deletions cut 4 bases from V and 9 bases from J, with 10 bases between. The CDR3 extends over 12 amino acids. Germline V gives CDR1 MDHEN, CDR2 SYDVKM.

The gene calls are TRBV2 and TRBJ2-3; TRBD1 might be the D (6 bases). The CDR3 has 15 amino acids. Trimming removed 5 bases from V and 7 bases from J, with 19 bases in between. Per germline, CDR1 SNHLY and CDR2 FYNNEI. The CDR3, as DNA: TGTGCCAGCAGTCCCAGGGGAGCGGACTCTCATACGCAGTATTTT. Amino acid sequence: CASSPRGADSHTQYF. Drawing the rest from reference TRBV2 and TRBJ2-3, the complete variable domain is EPEVTQTPSHQVTQMGQEVILRCVPISNHLYFYWYRQILGQKVEFLVSFYNNEISEKSEIFDDQFSVERPDGSNFTLKIRSTKLEDSAMYFCASSPRGADSHTQYFGPGTRLTVL.

This clone was seen many times. V usage is TRBV5-6 and J usage is TRBJ2-7; weak D call: TRBD2 (5 bases). CDR3 size: 14 residues. From germline, CDR1 is SGHDT and CDR2 YYEEEE. The ends were cut back, 2 bases at V and 1 base at J, with 10 bases in the middle. The CDR3 spells CASSFQADSYEQYF. In DNA, the CDR3 is TGTGCCAGCAGCTTTCAAGCGGATTCCTACGAGCAGTACTTC.

The chain is built from TRBV5-6 and TRBJ2-1, with TRBD2 identical over 7 bases. The CDR3 totals 14 residues. Germline CDR1 is SGHDT and CDR2 is YYEEEE. V gave up 2 bases and J gave up 10 bases; unmatched junction bases: 9. CDR3 region: CASSFGGGPGEQFF. CDR3 nucleotide sequence: TGTGCCAGCAGCTTTGGGGGAGGGCCGGGCGAGCAGTTCTTC.

The V call is TRBV23-1, the J call TRBJ2-7; TRBD1 might be the D (5 bases). TRBV23-1 is an ORF for which the function is uncertain. There are 10 residues in the CDR3. The V and J ends lost 10 bases and 6 bases respectively, with 10 bases between them. The CDR3 sequence: CATRTREQYF. DNA of the CDR3: TGCGCCACCCGGACACGCGAGCAGTACTTC.

This clone was observed a single time. This chain uses TRBV9 with TRBJ2-2, with 8 bases identical to TRBD1. The CDR3 extends over 15 amino acids. CDR1 is SGDLS and CDR2 is YYNGEE in the germline V gene. Trimming at V came to 7 bases and at J to 3 bases, leaving 8 bases not matched to a gene. CDR3 loop: CASSIGTGYTGELFF. The DNA for the CDR3 is TGTGCCAGCTCTATTGGGACAGGCTACACCGGGGAGCTGTTTTTT.

The chain joins TRBV30 to TRBJ2-2, with a tentative D call TRBD1 (6 bases). Trimming shortened V by 4 bases and J by 3 bases, and 6 bases separated the two germline ends. CDR1 and CDR2 (germline): GTSNPN, SVGIG (reference sequence). The CDR3 consists of 12 residues. The CDR3 nucleotides are TGTGCCTGGACAGGGGACACCGGGGAGCTGTTTTTT. Protein sequence: CAWTGDTGELFF.